This paragraph reports one T cell receptor beta chain. Its cognate antigen is unknown. Sequencing targeted expressed TCRB transcripts, as all isolated RNA had been reverse transcribed. Data came from immunoSEQ multiplex PCR; TCRdb stores just in-frame clones and leaves some out. The sample holds 200,000 to 300,000 clones, 11% seen once. This specimen comes from a study of beta chain features in type 1 diabetes. Study at large: Regarding age, gender and cell yields, patients proved similar to healthy donors.

Study-wide results and limits: Researchers report that Type 1 diabetes patients had moderately but significantly shorter TCRB CDR3s across all four CD4+ subsets.

Researchers reported sorting CD4+ naive, central memory, regulatory and stem cell-like memory cells via CD45RO/CCR7/CD25/CD127/CD95/CD27. This TCR derives from a man aged 30-40 years with type 1 diabetes. Specimen: naive CD4+ T cells from blood.

The CDR3: CASSLIDRNTGELFF. The CDR3 DNA follows: TGCGCCAGCAGCTTGATCGACAGGAACACCGGGGAGCTGTTTTTT. The chain recombines TRBV5-1 with TRBJ2-2; D might be TRBD1 (5 bases). This CDR3 has 15 amino acids. Germline-derived CDR1 and CDR2 are SGHRS and YFSETQ. V was trimmed by 1 base and J by 1 base, leaving 8 bases between them.